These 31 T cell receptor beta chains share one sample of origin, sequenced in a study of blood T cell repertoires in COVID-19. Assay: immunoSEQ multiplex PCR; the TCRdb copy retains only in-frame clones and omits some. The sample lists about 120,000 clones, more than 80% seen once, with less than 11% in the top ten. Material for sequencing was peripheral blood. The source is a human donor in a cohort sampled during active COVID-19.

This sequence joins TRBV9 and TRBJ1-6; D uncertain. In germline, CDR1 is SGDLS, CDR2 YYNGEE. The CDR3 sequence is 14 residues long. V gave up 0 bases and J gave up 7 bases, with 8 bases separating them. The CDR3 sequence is CASSVDSSNSPLHF. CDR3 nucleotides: TGTGCCAGCAGCGTAGACAGTTCGAATTCACCCCTCCACTTT.

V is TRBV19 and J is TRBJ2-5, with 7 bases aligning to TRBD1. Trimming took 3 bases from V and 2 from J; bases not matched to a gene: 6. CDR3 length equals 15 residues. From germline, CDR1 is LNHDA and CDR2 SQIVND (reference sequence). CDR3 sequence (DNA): TGTGCCAGTAGTATGAGACAGGGCTATCAAGAGACCCAGTACTTC. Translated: CASSMRQGYQETQYF. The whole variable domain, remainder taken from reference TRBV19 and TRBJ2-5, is DGGITQSPKYLFRKEGQNVTLSCEQNLNHDAMYWYRQDPGQGLRLIYYSQIVNDFQKGDIAEGYSVSREKKESFPLTVTSAQKNPTAFYLCASSMRQGYQETQYFGPGTRLLVL.

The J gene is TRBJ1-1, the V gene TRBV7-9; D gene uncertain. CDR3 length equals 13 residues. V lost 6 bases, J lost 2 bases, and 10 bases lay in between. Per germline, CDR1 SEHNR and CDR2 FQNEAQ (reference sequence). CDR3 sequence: CASRARGNTEAFF. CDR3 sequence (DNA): TGTGCCAGCAGGGCCCGGGGAAACACTGAAGCTTTCTTT.

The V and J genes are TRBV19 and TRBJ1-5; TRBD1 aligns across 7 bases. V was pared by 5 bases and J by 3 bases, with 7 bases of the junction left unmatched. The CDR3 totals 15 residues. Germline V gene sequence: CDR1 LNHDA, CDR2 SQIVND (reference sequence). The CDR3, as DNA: TGTGCCAGTAGTGACCATGGGACAGTCAATCAGCCCCAGCATTTT. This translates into CASSDHGTVNQPQHF.

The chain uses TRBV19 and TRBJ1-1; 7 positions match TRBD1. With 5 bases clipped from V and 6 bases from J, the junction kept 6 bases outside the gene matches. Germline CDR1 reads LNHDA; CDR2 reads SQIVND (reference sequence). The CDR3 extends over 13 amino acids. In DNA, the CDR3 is TGTGCCAGTAGTCGACAGGGTAGGGCTGAAGCTTTCTTT. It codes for CASSRQGRAEAFF.

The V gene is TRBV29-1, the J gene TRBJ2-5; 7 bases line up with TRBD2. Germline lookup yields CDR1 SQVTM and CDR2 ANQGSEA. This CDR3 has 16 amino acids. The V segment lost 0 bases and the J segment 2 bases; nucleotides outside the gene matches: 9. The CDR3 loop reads CSVEEGGGVGQETQYF. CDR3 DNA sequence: TGCAGCGTTGAAGAGGGGGGGGGTGTCGGTCAAGAGACCCAGTACTTC.

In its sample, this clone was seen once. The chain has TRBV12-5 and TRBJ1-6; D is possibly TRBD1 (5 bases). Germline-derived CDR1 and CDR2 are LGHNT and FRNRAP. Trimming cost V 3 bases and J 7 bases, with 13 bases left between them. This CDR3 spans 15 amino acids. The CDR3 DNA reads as TGTGCTAGTGGTTTAGGCCAGGGTCCCAATTCACCCCTCCACTTT. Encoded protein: CASGLGQGPNSPLHF.

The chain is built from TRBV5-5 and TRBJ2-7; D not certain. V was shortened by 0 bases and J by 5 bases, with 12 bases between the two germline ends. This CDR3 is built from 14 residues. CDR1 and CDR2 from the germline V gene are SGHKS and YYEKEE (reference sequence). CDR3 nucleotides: TGTGCCAGCAGCTTGGTGTCCGGGTCTCACGAGCAGTACTTC. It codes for CASSLVSGSHEQYF.

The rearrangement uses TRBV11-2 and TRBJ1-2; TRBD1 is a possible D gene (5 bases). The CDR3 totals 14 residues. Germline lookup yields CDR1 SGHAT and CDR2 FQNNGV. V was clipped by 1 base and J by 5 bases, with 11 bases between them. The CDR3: CASSLAPGGYGYTF. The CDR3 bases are TGTGCCAGCAGCTTAGCCCCGGGGGGTTATGGCTACACCTTC.

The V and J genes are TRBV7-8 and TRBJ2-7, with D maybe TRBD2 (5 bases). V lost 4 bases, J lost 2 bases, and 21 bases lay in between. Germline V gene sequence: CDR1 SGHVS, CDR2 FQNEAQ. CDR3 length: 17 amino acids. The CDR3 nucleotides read TGTGCCAGCAGCTCACGCCCAAATGGGGAGTTCCCCTACGAGCAGTACTTC. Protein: CASSSRPNGEFPYEQYF.

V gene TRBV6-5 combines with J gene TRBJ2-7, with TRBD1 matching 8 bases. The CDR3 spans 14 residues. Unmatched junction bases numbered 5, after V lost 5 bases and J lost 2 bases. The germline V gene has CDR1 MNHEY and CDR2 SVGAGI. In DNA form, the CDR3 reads TGTGCCAGCAGTACCACGGGACAGGCCTACGAGCAGTACTTC. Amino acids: CASSTTGQAYEQYF.

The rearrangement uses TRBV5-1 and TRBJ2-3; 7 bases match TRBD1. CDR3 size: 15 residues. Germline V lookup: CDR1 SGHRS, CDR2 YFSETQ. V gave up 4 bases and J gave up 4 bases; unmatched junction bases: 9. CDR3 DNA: TGCGCCAGCAGCCCACAGGGGCTGGTCGCAGATACGCAGTATTTT. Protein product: CASSPQGLVADTQYF.

CDR3 sequence reads: CASSQDTGRYQPQHF. As DNA, the CDR3 is TGTGCCAGCAGCCAAGATACGGGGAGGTATCAGCCCCAGCATTTT. The chain is built from TRBV3-1 (or the pseudogene TRBV3-2) and TRBJ1-5; the D is unclear. The length of the CDR3 is 15 residues. Trimming left V 0 bases short and J 5 bases short, with 11 bases between. Per germline, CDR1 LGHDT and CDR2 YNNKEL (reference sequence).

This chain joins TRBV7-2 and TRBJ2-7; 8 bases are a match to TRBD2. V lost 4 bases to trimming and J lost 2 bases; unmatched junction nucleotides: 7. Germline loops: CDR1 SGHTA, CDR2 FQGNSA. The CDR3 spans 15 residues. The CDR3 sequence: CASSSAAGGPYEQYF. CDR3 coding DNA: TGTGCCAGCAGCTCTGCTGCGGGGGGTCCCTACGAGCAGTACTTC. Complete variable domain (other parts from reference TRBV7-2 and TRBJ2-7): GAGVSQSPSNKVTEKGKDVELRCDPISGHTALYWYRQSLGQGLEFLIYFQGNSAPDKSGLPSDRFSAERTGGSVSTLTIQRTQQEDSAVYLCASSSAAGGPYEQYFGPGTRLTVT.

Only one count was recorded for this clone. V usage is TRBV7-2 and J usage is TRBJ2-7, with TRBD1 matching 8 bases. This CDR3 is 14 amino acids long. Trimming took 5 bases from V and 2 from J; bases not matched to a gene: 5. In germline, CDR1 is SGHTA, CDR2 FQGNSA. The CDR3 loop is CASSPDRDAYEQYF. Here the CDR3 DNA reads TGTGCCAGCAGCCCGGACAGGGATGCCTACGAGCAGTACTTC.

In DNA form, the CDR3 reads TGTGCCAGCAGCTTAGGGGCGATGAACACTGAAGCTTTCTTT. Its protein product is CASSLGAMNTEAFF. The J gene is TRBJ1-1, the V gene TRBV7-6, with D unclear. Trimming shortened V by 1 base and J by 0 bases, and 6 bases separated the two germline ends. This CDR3 has 14 residues. In germline, CDR1 is SGHVS, CDR2 FNYEAQ.

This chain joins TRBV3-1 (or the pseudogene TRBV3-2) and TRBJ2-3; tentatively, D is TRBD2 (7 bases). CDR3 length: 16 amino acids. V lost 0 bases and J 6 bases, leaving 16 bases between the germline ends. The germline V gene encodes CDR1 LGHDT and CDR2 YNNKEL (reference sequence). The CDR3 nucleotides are TGTGCCAGCAGCCAAGAGCGGGGGAGGGGGGGGGATACGCAGTATTTT. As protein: CASSQERGRGGDTQYF.

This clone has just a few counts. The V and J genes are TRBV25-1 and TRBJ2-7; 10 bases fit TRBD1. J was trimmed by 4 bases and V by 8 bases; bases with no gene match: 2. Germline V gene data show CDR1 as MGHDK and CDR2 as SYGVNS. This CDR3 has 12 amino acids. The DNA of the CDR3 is TGTGCCAGCGGGGACAGGGGTTACGAGCAGTACTTC. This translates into CASGDRGYEQYF.

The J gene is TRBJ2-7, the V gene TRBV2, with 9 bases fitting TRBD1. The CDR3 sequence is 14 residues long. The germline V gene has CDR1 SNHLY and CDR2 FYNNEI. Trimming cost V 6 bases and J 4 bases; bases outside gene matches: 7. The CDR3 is CASSTGGAGYEQYF. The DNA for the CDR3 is TGTGCCAGCAGCACAGGGGGCGCTGGTTACGAGCAGTACTTC.

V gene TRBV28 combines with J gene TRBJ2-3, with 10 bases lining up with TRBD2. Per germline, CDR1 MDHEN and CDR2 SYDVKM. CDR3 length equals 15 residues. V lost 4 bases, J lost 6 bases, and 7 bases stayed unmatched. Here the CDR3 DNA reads TGTGCCAGCAGTTGGCTAGCGGGAGCCGCCGATACGCAGTATTTT. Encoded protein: CASSWLAGAADTQYF.

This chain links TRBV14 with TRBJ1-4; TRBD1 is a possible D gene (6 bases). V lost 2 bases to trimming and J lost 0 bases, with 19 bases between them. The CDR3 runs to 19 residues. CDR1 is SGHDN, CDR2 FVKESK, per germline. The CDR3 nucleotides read TGTGCCAGCAGCCAATGGTTTCCGGGACAAGACTCAACTAATGAAAAACTGTTTTTT. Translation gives CASSQWFPGQDSTNEKLFF.

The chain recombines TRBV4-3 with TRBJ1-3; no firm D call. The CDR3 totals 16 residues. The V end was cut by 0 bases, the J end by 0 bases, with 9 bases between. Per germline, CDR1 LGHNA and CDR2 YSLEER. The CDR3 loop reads CASSQEEPLSGNTIYF. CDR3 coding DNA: TGCGCCAGCAGCCAAGAAGAGCCGCTCTCTGGAAACACCATATATTTT.

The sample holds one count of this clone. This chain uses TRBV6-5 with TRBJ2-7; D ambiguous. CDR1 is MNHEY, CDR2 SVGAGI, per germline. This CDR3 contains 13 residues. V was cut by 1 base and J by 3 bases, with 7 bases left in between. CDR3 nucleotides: TGTGCCAGCAGTTACTTGTCCTACTACGAGCAGTACTTC. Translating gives CASSYLSYYEQYF.

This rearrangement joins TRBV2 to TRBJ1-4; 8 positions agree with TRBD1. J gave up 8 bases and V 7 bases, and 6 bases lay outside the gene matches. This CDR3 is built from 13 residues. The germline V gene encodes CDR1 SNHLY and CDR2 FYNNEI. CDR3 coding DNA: TGTGCCAGCAAGGACAGGGCAAAGGAAAAACTGTTTTTT. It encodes CASKDRAKEKLFF.

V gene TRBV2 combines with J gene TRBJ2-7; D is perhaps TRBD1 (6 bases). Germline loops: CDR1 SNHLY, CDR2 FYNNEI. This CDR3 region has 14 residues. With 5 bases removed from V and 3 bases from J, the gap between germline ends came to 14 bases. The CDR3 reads CASSFARDNYEQYF. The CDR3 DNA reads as TGTGCCAGCAGTTTCGCCCGGGACAACTACGAGCAGTACTTC.

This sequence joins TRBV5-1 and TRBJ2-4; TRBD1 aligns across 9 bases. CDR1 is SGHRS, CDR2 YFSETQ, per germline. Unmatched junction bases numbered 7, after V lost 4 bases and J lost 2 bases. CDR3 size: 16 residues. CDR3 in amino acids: CASSPGQGTTKNIQYF. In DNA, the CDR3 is TGCGCCAGCAGCCCGGGACAGGGTACAACCAAAAACATTCAGTACTTC.

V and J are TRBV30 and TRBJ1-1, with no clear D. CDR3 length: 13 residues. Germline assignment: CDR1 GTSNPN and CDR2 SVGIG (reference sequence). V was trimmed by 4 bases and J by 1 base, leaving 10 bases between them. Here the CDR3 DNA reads TGTGCCTGGACGGTTTGGTGGAACACTGAAGCTTTCTTT. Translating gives CAWTVWWNTEAFF. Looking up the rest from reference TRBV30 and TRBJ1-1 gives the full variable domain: SQTIHQWPATLVQPVGSPLSLECTVEGTSNPNLYWYRQAAGRGLQLLFYSVGIGQISSEVPQNLSASRPQDRQFILSSKKLLLSDSGFYLCAWTVWWNTEAFFGQGTRLTVV.

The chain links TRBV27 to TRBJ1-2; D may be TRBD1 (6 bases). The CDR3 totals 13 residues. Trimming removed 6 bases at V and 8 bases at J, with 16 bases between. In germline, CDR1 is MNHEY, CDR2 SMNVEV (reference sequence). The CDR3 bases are TGTGCCAGCAGACCTCAGGGGCAGAAGGGCTACACCTTC. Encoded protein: CASRPQGQKGYTF.

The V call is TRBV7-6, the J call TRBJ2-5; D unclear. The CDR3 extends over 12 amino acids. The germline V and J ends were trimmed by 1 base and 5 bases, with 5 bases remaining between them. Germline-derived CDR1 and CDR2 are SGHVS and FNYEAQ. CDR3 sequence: CASSLDRETQYF. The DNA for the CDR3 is TGTGCCAGCAGCTTAGATCGGGAGACCCAGTACTTC.

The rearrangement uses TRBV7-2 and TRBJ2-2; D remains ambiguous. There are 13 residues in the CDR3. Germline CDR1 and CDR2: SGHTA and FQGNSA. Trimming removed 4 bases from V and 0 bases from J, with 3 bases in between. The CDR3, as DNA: TGTGCCAGCAGCTCTCCGAACACCGGGGAGCTGTTTTTT. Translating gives CASSSPNTGELFF.

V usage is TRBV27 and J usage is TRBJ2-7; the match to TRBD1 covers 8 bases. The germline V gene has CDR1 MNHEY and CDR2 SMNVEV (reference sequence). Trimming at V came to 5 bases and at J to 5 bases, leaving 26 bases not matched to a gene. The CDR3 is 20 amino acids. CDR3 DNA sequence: TGTGCCAGCAGTAAAAAGGCCTGGGACAGGCCCGAAGGGACCCAAGACGAGCAGTACTTC. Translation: CASSKKAWDRPEGTQDEQYF.